Listed below are T cell receptor beta chains from one sample, sequenced in a study of T cell repertoires in cytomegalovirus infection. TCRdb ran MiXCR on the reads and lists one entry per CDR3 protein. The sample gives about 130,000 distinct CDR3 sequences, roughly 9% of which show up once; 10% is in the top ten. The sample consisted of PBMCs. Source of these receptors: a human donor in good health (CMV status not recorded). Some clones in this sample may be carry-over from other donors' samples. Each CDR3 is given with its conserved first and last residue. Fields, in order: clone size, V gene, J gene, D gene, CDR3 protein, CDR3 DNA. D genes are given only for firm matches. Clone size is not always given. Where it is, it says once, few, many or a class for expanded clones.

clone_size: many; v_call: TRBV7-9; j_call: TRBJ1-1; d_call: -; cdr3_aa: CASRLLNTEAFF; cdr3_nt: TGTGCCAGCAGGCTACTGAACACTGAAGCTTTCTTT
clone_size: many; v_call: TRBV12-3/TRBV12-4; j_call: TRBJ1-5; d_call: -; cdr3_aa: CASSFISNQPQHF; cdr3_nt: TGTGCCAGCAGTTTTATTAGCAATCAGCCCCAGCATTTT
clone_size: many; v_call: TRBV6-5; j_call: TRBJ2-7; d_call: TRBD2; cdr3_aa: CASKELTGGSYEQYF; cdr3_nt: TGTGCCAGCAAGGAGCTTACGGGAGGATCCTACGAGCAGTACTTC
clone_size: many; v_call: TRBV28; j_call: TRBJ2-7; d_call: TRBD2; cdr3_aa: CASSLYSGGASYEQYF; cdr3_nt: TGTGCCAGCAGTTTATATAGCGGGGGGGCCTCTTACGAGCAGTACTTC
clone_size: few; v_call: TRBV20-1; j_call: TRBJ2-7; d_call: -; cdr3_aa: CSANLQGYEQYF; cdr3_nt: TGCAGTGCTAATCTACAGGGCTACGAGCAGTACTTC
clone_size: many; v_call: TRBV7-2; j_call: TRBJ2-3; d_call: -; cdr3_aa: CASSLGPLSNPSTDTQYF; cdr3_nt: TGTGCCAGCAGCTTAGGGCCTCTGAGTAATCCTAGCACAGATACGCAGTATTTT
clone_size: many; v_call: TRBV6-5; j_call: TRBJ1-2; d_call: TRBD1; cdr3_aa: CASSYGGQGASINGYTF; cdr3_nt: TGTGCCAGCAGTTACGGGGGACAGGGGGCATCTATCAATGGCTACACCTTC
clone_size: few; v_call: TRBV14; j_call: TRBJ2-1; d_call: TRBD1; cdr3_aa: CASSQIRTGGINEQFF; cdr3_nt: TGTGCCAGCAGCCAGATTCGGACAGGGGGTATCAATGAGCAGTTCTTC
clone_size: many; v_call: TRBV7-9; j_call: TRBJ1-1; d_call: -; cdr3_aa: CASSPFEANTEAFF; cdr3_nt: TGTGCCAGCAGCCCATTTGAGGCGAACACTGAAGCTTTCTTT
clone_size: -; v_call: TRBV19; j_call: TRBJ2-3; d_call: TRBD2; cdr3_aa: CASSISGGSTDTQYF; cdr3_nt: TGTGCCAGTAGTATTTCGGGGGGGAGCACAGATACGCAGTATTTT
clone_size: many; v_call: TRBV7-2; j_call: TRBJ2-5; d_call: TRBD1; cdr3_aa: CASSPGQGRETQYF; cdr3_nt: TGTGCCAGCAGCCCGGGACAGGGGAGAGAGACCCAGTACTTC
clone_size: many; v_call: TRBV12-3/TRBV12-4; j_call: TRBJ2-2; d_call: -; cdr3_aa: CASSFTNTGELFF; cdr3_nt: TGTGCCAGCAGTTTCACGAACACCGGGGAGCTGTTTTTT
clone_size: many; v_call: TRBV5-4; j_call: TRBJ2-5; d_call: -; cdr3_aa: CASSRLEGETQYF; cdr3_nt: TGTGCCAGCAGCCGACTAGAAGGGGAGACCCAGTACTTC
clone_size: many; v_call: TRBV6-5; j_call: TRBJ2-5; d_call: -; cdr3_aa: CASSYLRQVAEETQYF; cdr3_nt: TGTGCCAGCAGTTACTTAAGACAGGTAGCCGAAGAGACCCAGTACTTC
clone_size: many; v_call: TRBV7-2; j_call: TRBJ2-7; d_call: -; cdr3_aa: CASSQNERFREQYF; cdr3_nt: TGTGCCAGCAGCCAAAATGAAAGGTTCAGGGAGCAGTACTTC
clone_size: few; v_call: TRBV3-1; j_call: TRBJ1-5; d_call: -; cdr3_aa: CASSQENSNQPQHF; cdr3_nt: TGTGCCAGCAGCCAAGAAAATAGCAATCAGCCCCAGCATTTT
clone_size: many; v_call: TRBV6-5; j_call: TRBJ1-3; d_call: TRBD1; cdr3_aa: CASSRTDRGSGNTIYF; cdr3_nt: TGTGCCAGCAGTCGGACCGACAGGGGCTCTGGAAACACCATATATTTT
clone_size: many; v_call: TRBV5-4; j_call: TRBJ1-1; d_call: -; cdr3_aa: CASSLLGAMNTEAFF; cdr3_nt: TGTGCCAGCAGCTTGTTGGGGGCCATGAACACTGAAGCTTTCTTT
clone_size: few; v_call: TRBV29-1; j_call: TRBJ1-5; d_call: -; cdr3_aa: CSAGYDQPQHF; cdr3_nt: TGCAGCGCAGGGTACGATCAGCCCCAGCATTTT
clone_size: -; v_call: TRBV7-9; j_call: TRBJ2-7; d_call: TRBD1; cdr3_aa: CASSHGTGAGYEQYF; cdr3_nt: TGTGCCAGCAGCCACGGGACAGGGGCCGGCTACGAGCAGTACTTC
clone_size: many; v_call: TRBV2; j_call: TRBJ1-3; d_call: -; cdr3_aa: CASTPSGGIGNTIYF; cdr3_nt: TGTGCCAGCACCCCCTCCGGGGGTATCGGAAACACCATATATTTT
clone_size: many; v_call: TRBV29-1; j_call: TRBJ1-1; d_call: -; cdr3_aa: CSVGPRNTEAFF; cdr3_nt: TGCAGCGTCGGCCCGCGGAACACTGAAGCTTTCTTT
clone_size: many; v_call: TRBV7-9; j_call: TRBJ2-1; d_call: TRBD2; cdr3_aa: CASSLVRPSGGNEQFF; cdr3_nt: TGTGCCAGCAGCTTGGTCCGGCCTAGCGGGGGCAATGAGCAGTTCTTC
clone_size: -; v_call: TRBV4-1; j_call: TRBJ2-7; d_call: -; cdr3_aa: CASSQGPSYEQYF; cdr3_nt: TGCGCCAGCAGCCAAGGTCCCTCCTACGAGCAGTACTTC
clone_size: -; v_call: TRBV6-2/TRBV6-3; j_call: TRBJ2-1; d_call: TRBD2; cdr3_aa: CASRSSGGGNEQFF; cdr3_nt: TGTGCCAGCAGATCATCGGGCGGGGGCAATGAGCAGTTCTTC
clone_size: many; v_call: TRBV6-5; j_call: TRBJ2-6; d_call: -; cdr3_aa: CASSYTGANVLTF; cdr3_nt: TGTGCCAGCAGTTACACTGGGGCCAACGTCCTGACTTTC
clone_size: many; v_call: TRBV7-8; j_call: TRBJ2-5; d_call: -; cdr3_aa: CASSLAASAETQYF; cdr3_nt: TGTGCCAGCAGCTTAGCAGCTAGCGCTGAGACCCAGTACTTC
clone_size: -; v_call: TRBV19; j_call: TRBJ2-7; d_call: -; cdr3_aa: CASRIYSGSYEQYF; cdr3_nt: TGTGCCAGTAGGATTTATTCTGGCTCCTACGAGCAGTACTTC
clone_size: -; v_call: TRBV5-4; j_call: TRBJ2-7; d_call: -; cdr3_aa: CASSPGQSGEQYF; cdr3_nt: TGTGCCAGCAGCCCAGGACAGAGCGGGGAGCAGTACTTC
clone_size: many; v_call: TRBV4-1; j_call: TRBJ1-2; d_call: TRBD1; cdr3_aa: CASSQVPPTGDYGYTF; cdr3_nt: TGCGCCAGCAGCCAAGTGCCCCCGACAGGGGACTATGGCTACACCTTC
clone_size: few; v_call: TRBV5-5; j_call: TRBJ2-3; d_call: -; cdr3_aa: CASSLGDGTDTQYF; cdr3_nt: TGTGCCAGCTCCCTGGGTGATGGCACAGATACGCAGTATTTT
clone_size: many; v_call: TRBV7-8; j_call: TRBJ1-2; d_call: -; cdr3_aa: CASSLAPHGTEYGYTF; cdr3_nt: TGTGCCAGCAGCTTAGCCCCCCACGGGACCGAGTATGGCTACACCTTC
clone_size: -; v_call: TRBV2; j_call: TRBJ1-1; d_call: TRBD1; cdr3_aa: CATKSTGTEAFF; cdr3_nt: TGTGCCACCAAGTCGACAGGGACTGAAGCTTTCTTT
clone_size: many; v_call: TRBV19; j_call: TRBJ2-2; d_call: -; cdr3_aa: CASSIVGSEAGELFF; cdr3_nt: TGTGCCAGTAGTATAGTGGGGAGTGAAGCCGGGGAGCTGTTTTTT
clone_size: -; v_call: TRBV5-5; j_call: TRBJ2-1; d_call: -; cdr3_aa: CASSYRAERNEQFF; cdr3_nt: TGTGCCAGCAGCTACCGGGCCGAGCGCAATGAGCAGTTCTTC
clone_size: many; v_call: TRBV20-1; j_call: TRBJ1-2; d_call: TRBD1; cdr3_aa: CSAQQGQGAIEGYTF; cdr3_nt: TGCAGTGCCCAGCAGGGACAGGGGGCGATCGAAGGCTACACCTTC
clone_size: -; v_call: TRBV29-1; j_call: TRBJ2-1; d_call: TRBD1; cdr3_aa: CSVDGSTGTARFDEQFF; cdr3_nt: TGCAGCGTTGATGGCTCTACCGGGACAGCCCGTTTCGATGAGCAGTTCTTC
clone_size: many; v_call: TRBV28; j_call: TRBJ1-5; d_call: -; cdr3_aa: CASSFRGSSNQPQHF; cdr3_nt: TGTGCCAGCAGTTTTCGAGGAAGTAGCAATCAGCCCCAGCATTTT
clone_size: many; v_call: TRBV5-1; j_call: TRBJ1-1; d_call: -; cdr3_aa: CASSSLDWGTEAFF; cdr3_nt: TGCGCCAGCAGCTCGCTGGACTGGGGCACTGAAGCTTTCTTT
clone_size: many; v_call: TRBV28; j_call: TRBJ1-2; d_call: -; cdr3_aa: CASISGQGNHYGYTF; cdr3_nt: TGTGCCAGCATCTCGGGACAAGGGAACCACTATGGCTACACCTTC
clone_size: many; v_call: TRBV4-2; j_call: TRBJ1-4; d_call: -; cdr3_aa: CASSQAPGGAGTNEKLFF; cdr3_nt: TGTGCCAGCAGCCAAGCCCCGGGGGGTGCGGGAACTAATGAAAAACTGTTTTTT
clone_size: -; v_call: TRBV10-3; j_call: TRBJ1-1; d_call: -; cdr3_aa: CAISGAEGGKAFF; cdr3_nt: TGTGCCATCAGCGGGGCGGAAGGGGGTAAAGCTTTCTTT
clone_size: many; v_call: TRBV19; j_call: TRBJ1-1; d_call: -; cdr3_aa: CASTRTEAFF; cdr3_nt: TGTGCCAGTACCCGAACTGAAGCTTTCTTT
clone_size: many; v_call: TRBV7-8; j_call: TRBJ1-2; d_call: -; cdr3_aa: CASSTLYGKSDYGYTF; cdr3_nt: TGTGCCAGCAGCACCCTGTACGGGAAATCGGACTATGGCTACACCTTC
clone_size: many; v_call: TRBV6-6; j_call: TRBJ2-7; d_call: TRBD1; cdr3_aa: CASRGPGQGYEQYF; cdr3_nt: TGTGCCAGCAGAGGACCGGGACAGGGCTACGAGCAGTACTTC
clone_size: many; v_call: TRBV7-2; j_call: TRBJ1-4; d_call: TRBD1; cdr3_aa: CASSNRDRGLEKLFF; cdr3_nt: TGTGCCAGCAGCAACCGGGACAGGGGGCTTGAAAAACTGTTTTTT
clone_size: many; v_call: TRBV6-5; j_call: TRBJ1-1; d_call: -; cdr3_aa: CASSNTGLNTEAFF; cdr3_nt: TGTGCCAGCAGTAACACCGGGTTGAACACTGAAGCTTTCTTT
clone_size: many; v_call: TRBV7-7; j_call: TRBJ2-7; d_call: -; cdr3_aa: CASSPSPTSYEQYF; cdr3_nt: TGTGCCAGCAGCCCCTCTCCAACATCGTACGAGCAGTACTTC
clone_size: few; v_call: TRBV5-4; j_call: TRBJ1-2; d_call: -; cdr3_aa: CASSLDRYGYTF; cdr3_nt: TGTGCCAGCAGCTTGGATAGATATGGCTACACCTTC
clone_size: few; v_call: TRBV28; j_call: TRBJ1-1; d_call: TRBD1; cdr3_aa: CASSRRQGNTEAFF; cdr3_nt: TGTGCCAGCAGTCGTAGACAGGGGAACACTGAAGCTTTCTTT
clone_size: many; v_call: TRBV7-9; j_call: TRBJ2-1; d_call: TRBD2; cdr3_aa: CASSPSGGAYNEQFF; cdr3_nt: TGTGCCAGCAGTCCTAGCGGGGGGGCCTACAATGAGCAGTTCTTC
clone_size: many; v_call: TRBV6-4; j_call: TRBJ2-3; d_call: -; cdr3_aa: CASSATFTDTQYF; cdr3_nt: TGTGCCAGCAGCGCCACTTTCACAGATACGCAGTATTTT